This TCR beta chain is from a study of T cell responses to AZD1222 COVID-19 vaccine. Study-level findings and limits: An increase in Spike-specific TCR breadth and depth was observed after two AZD1222 doses. Seropositive AZD1222 recipients at baseline numbered only 6 or 7.

CDR3 length: 11 residues. Germline assignment: CDR1 SQVTM and CDR2 ANQGSEA. The V end was cut by 4 bases, the J end by 6 bases, with 10 bases between. Data came from immunoSEQ multiplex PCR; TCRdb stores just in-frame clones and leaves some out. The profile covers about 170,000 clones, with around 90% appearing a single time and 1.6% taken by the ten largest. This clone was recorded once. The antigen is not known. Specimen: peripheral blood, collected on day 0 of AZD1222 vaccination. The J gene is TRBJ2-7, the V gene TRBV29-1; TRBD1 or TRBD2 may be the D gene (5 bases each). This TCR was recovered from an adult in good health. The CDR3 DNA follows: TGCAGCGTTGGCAGGGCGGGCGAGCAGTACTTC. This encodes CSVGRAGEQYF.